This TCR beta chain was profiled in a study of blood T cells in healthy people across ages. For the second PCR, which ran for roughly 6 to 12 cycles, a sample-barcoded 5' primer and a J-beta primer mix were used. No fewer than 2.5 million CDR3-containing paired-end reads came from each sample. TCRdb reprocessed the 5' RACE reads with MiXCR, giving one entry per CDR3 protein. The sample yields 1,100,000 or so distinct CDR3 sequences, 35% to 55% seen once. This CDR3 is 15 amino acids long. The V gene's germline CDR1 is MNHEY and CDR2 SMNVEV (reference sequence). Trimming left V 2 bases short and J 2 bases short, with 12 bases between.

This TCR derives from a woman aged 60-75 years in good health. J is TRBJ1-2 and V is TRBV27; D gene ambiguous. The sequencing input was blood. CDR3 DNA: TGTGCCAGCAGTTTAGATCGCGCGGGGAACTATGGCTACACCTTC. The encoded protein is CASSLDRAGNYGYTF.